A single T cell receptor (beta chain) is shown here with its context. Its antigen is not identified. Method: immunoSEQ multiplex PCR; TCRdb's copy keeps in-frame clones and lacks some. This table holds around 9,000 clones, more than 65% found once. These data belong to a study of follicular helper T cells after annual influenza vaccination. Across the study: Some donors were sampled over the 2013-2014, 2014-2015 and 2015-2016 vaccinations.

Study conclusions and caveats: Successive annual vaccinations recalled a recurrent oligoclonal ICOS+CD38+ cTfh response with influenza-specific clonotypes. Most later recoveries of Day 7 ICOS+CD38+ clones were ICOS-CD38- cTfh. Change in circulating plasmablasts correlated with ICOS+CD38+ cTfh clonality change.

As to time point: 2013-2014 season, 7 days after vaccination. Germline V gene data show CDR1 as SGDLS and CDR2 as YYNGEE. V was pared by 4 bases and J by 6 bases, with 11 bases of the junction left unmatched. This CDR3 has 16 residues. This rearrangement joins TRBV9 to TRBJ2-1; 9 bases fit TRBD2. The TCR comes from an adult who received the influenza vaccine. The sample in question was CXCR5- memory CD4+ T cells sorted from blood, obtained 7 days after influenza vaccination. This chain's CDR3 is CASSTSGGSFLNEQFF. The DNA for the CDR3 is TGTGCCAGCAGCACCAGCGGGGGGTCCTTCCTCAATGAGCAGTTCTTC.